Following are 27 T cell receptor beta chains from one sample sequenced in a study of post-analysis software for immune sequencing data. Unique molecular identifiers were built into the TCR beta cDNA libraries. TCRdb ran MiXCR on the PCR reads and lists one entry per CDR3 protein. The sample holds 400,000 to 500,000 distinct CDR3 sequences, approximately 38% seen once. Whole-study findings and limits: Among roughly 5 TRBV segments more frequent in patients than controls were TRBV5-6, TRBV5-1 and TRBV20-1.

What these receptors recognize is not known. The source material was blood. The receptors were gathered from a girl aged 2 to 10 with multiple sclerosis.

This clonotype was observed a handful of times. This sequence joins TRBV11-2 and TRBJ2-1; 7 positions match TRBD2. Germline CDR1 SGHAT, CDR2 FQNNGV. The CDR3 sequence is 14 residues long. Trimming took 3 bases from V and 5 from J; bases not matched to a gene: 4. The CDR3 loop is CASSFVLANNEQFF. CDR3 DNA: TGTGCCAGCAGCTTCGTACTAGCGAACAATGAGCAGTTCTTC.

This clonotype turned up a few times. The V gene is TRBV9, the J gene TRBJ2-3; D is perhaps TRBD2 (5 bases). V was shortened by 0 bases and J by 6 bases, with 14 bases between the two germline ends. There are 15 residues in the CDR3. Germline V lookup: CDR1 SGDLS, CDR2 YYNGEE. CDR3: CASSVGGRTLDTQYF. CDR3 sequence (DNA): TGTGCCAGCAGCGTAGGTGGACGGACTCTGGATACGCAGTATTTT.

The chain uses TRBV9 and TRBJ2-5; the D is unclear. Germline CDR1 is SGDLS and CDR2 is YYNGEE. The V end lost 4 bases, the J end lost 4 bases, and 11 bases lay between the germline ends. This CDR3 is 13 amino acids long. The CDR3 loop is CASSPRHRETQYF. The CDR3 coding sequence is TGTGCCAGCAGCCCTCGGCATAGAGAGACCCAGTACTTC. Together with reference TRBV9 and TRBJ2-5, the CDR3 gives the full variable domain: DSGVTQTPKHLITATGQRVTLRCSPRSGDLSVYWYQQSLDQGLQFLIQYYNGEERAKGNILERFSAQQFPDLHSELNLSSLELGDSALYFCASSPRHRETQYFGPGTRLLVL.

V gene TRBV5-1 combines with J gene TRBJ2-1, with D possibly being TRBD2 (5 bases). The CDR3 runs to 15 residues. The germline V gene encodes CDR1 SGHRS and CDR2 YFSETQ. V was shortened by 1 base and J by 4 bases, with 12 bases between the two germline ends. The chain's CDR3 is CASSLRGLGYNEQFF. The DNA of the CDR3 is TGCGCCAGCAGCTTGAGAGGGTTGGGGTACAATGAGCAGTTCTTC.

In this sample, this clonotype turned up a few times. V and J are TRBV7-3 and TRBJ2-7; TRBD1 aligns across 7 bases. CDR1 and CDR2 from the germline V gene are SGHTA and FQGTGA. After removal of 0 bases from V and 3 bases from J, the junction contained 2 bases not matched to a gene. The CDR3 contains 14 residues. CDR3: CASSLTPGGYEQYF. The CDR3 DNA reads TGTGCCAGCAGCTTAACTCCAGGGGGCTACGAGCAGTACTTC.

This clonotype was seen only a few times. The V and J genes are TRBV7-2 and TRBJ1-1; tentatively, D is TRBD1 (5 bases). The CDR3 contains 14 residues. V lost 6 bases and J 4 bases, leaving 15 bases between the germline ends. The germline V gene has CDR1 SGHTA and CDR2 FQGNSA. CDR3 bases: TGTGCCAGCAGACGCTGGGAGGGGAGCACTGAAGCTTTCTTT. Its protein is CASRRWEGSTEAFF.

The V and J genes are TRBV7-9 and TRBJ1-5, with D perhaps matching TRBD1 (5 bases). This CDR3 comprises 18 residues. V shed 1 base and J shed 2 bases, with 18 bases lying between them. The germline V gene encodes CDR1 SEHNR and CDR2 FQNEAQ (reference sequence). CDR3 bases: TGTGCCAGCAGCTTAGGCCCCCGTGGGGGATTGGGCAATCAGCCCCAGCATTTT. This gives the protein CASSLGPRGGLGNQPQHF.

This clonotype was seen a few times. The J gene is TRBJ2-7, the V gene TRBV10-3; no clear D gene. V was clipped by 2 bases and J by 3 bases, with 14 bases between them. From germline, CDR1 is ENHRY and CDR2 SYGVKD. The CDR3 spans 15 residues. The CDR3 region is CAISESPNGVYEQYF. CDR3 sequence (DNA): TGTGCCATCAGTGAGAGCCCGAACGGCGTCTACGAGCAGTACTTC.

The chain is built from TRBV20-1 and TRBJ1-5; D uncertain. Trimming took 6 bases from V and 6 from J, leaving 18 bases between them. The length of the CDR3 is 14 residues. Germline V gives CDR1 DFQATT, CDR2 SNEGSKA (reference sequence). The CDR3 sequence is CSAGGNSISQPQHF. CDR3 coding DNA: TGCAGTGCCGGAGGGAACAGCATCAGTCAGCCCCAGCATTTT.

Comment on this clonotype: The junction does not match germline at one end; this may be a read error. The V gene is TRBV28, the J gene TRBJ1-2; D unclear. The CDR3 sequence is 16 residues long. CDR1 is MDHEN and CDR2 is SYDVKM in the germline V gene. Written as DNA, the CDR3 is TGTGCCAGCATTGGCAGCTTCTCCCCTACACTCTATGACTACACCTTC. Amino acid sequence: CASIGSFSPTLYDYTF.

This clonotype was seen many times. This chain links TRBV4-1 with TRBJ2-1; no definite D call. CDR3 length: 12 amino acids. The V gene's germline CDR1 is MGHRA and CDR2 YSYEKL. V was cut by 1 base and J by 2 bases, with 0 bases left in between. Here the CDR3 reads CASSQAYNEQFF. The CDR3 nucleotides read TGCGCCAGCAGCCAAGCCTACAATGAGCAGTTCTTC.

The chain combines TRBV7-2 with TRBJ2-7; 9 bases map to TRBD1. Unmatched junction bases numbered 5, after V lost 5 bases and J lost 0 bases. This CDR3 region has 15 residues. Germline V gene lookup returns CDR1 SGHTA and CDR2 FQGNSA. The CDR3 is CASSRQGDFSYEQYF. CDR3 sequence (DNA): TGTGCCAGCAGCAGACAGGGGGATTTCTCCTACGAGCAGTACTTC.

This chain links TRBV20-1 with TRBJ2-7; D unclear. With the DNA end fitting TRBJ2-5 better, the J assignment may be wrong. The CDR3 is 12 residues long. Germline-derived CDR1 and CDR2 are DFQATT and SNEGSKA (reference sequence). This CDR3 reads CSARAGFETQYF. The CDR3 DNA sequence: TGCAGTGCTAGAGCAGGTTTCGAGACCCAGTACTTC.

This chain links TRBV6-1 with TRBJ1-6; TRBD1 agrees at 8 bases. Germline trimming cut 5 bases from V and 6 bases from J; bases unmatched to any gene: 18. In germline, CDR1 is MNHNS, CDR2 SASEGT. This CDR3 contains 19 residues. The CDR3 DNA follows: TGTGCCAGCAGTCGCGCCGGGACAGGAGCCCTCCGGGGTAATTCACCCCTCCACTTT. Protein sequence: CASSRAGTGALRGNSPLHF.

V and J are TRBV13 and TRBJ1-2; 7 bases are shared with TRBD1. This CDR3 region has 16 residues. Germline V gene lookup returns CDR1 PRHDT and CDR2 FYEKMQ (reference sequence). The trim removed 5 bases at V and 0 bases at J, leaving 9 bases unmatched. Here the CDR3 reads CASSTGTATSNYGYTF. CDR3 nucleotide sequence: TGTGCCAGCAGCACCGGGACAGCCACCTCTAACTATGGCTACACCTTC.

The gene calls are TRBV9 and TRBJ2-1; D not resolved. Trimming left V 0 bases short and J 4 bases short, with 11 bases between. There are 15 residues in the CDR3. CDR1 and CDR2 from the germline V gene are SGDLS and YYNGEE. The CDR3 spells CASSVGKGVYNEQFF. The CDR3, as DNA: TGTGCCAGCAGCGTAGGGAAGGGTGTTTACAATGAGCAGTTCTTC.

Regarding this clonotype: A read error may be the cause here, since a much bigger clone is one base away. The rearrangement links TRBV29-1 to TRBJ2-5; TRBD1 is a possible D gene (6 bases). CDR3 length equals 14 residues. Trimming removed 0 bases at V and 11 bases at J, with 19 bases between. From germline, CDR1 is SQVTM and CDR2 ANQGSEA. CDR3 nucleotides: TGCAGCGTTGAAGAGGGGGCTATCGGATTAGAGCAGTACTTC. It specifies CSVEEGAIGLEQYF.

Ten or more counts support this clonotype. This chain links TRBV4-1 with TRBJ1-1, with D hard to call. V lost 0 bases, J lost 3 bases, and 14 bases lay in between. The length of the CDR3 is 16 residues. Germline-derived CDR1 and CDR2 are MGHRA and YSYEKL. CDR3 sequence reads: CASSQDPGRLDTEAFF. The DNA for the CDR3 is TGCGCCAGCAGCCAAGATCCCGGACGGCTAGACACTGAAGCTTTCTTT.

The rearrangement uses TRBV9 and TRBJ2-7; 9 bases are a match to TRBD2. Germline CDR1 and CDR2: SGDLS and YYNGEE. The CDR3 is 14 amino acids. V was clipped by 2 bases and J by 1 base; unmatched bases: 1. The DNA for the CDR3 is TGTGCCAGCAGCGTCACTAGCGGGTCCTACGAGCAGTACTTC. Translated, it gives CASSVTSGSYEQYF.

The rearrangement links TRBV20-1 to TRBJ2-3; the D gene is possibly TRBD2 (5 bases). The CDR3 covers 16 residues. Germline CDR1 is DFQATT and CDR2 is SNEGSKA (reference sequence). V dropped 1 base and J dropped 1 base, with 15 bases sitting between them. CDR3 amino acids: CSARAPGVARTDTQYF. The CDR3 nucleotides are TGCAGTGCTAGAGCCCCCGGGGTAGCTCGCACAGATACGCAGTATTTT.

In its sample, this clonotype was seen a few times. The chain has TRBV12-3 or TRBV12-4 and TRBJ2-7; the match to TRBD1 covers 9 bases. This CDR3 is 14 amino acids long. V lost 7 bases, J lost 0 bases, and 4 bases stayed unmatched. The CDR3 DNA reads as TGTGCCAGCATCCCGACAGGGGGCTCCTACGAGCAGTACTTC. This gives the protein CASIPTGGSYEQYF.

CDR3 protein: CASKDRNTDTQYF. The DNA of the CDR3 is TGTGCCAGCAAAGACAGGAACACAGATACGCAGTATTTT. The chain combines TRBV27 with TRBJ2-3; maybe TRBD1 (6 bases). Germline V gives CDR1 MNHEY, CDR2 SMNVEV (reference sequence). With 7 bases removed from V and 2 bases from J, the gap between germline ends came to 10 bases. This CDR3 spans 13 amino acids.

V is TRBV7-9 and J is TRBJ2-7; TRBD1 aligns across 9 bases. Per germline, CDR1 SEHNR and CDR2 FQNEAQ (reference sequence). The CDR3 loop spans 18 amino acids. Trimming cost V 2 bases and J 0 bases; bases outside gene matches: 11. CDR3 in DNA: TGTGCCAGCAGCTTATTAGTCAGTCGGACAGGGGACTCCTACGAGCAGTACTTC. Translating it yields CASSLLVSRTGDSYEQYF.

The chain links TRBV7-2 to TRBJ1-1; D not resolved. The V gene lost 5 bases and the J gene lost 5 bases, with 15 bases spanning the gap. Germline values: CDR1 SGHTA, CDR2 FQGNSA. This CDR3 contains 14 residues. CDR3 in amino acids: CASSRWGGSTEAFF. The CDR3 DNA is TGTGCCAGCAGCCGATGGGGAGGGAGTACTGAAGCTTTCTTT.

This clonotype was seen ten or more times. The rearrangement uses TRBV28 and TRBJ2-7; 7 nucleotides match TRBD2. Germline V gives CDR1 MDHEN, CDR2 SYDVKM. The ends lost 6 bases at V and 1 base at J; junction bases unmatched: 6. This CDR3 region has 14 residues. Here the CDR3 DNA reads TGTGCCAGCAGCTTTTCTAGCGGTTCCTACGAGCAGTACTTC. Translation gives CASSFSSGSYEQYF.

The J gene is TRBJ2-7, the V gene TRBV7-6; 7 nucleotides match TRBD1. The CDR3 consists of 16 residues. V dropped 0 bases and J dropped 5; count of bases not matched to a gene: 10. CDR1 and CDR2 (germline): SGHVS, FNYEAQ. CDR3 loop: CASSLAVEQGIHEQYF. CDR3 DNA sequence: TGTGCCAGCAGCTTAGCGGTTGAACAGGGGATACACGAGCAGTACTTC.

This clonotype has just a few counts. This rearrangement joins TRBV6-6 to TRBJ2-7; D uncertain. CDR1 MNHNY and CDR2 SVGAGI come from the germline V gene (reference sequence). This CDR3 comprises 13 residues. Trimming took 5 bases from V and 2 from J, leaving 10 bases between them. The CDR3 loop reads CASSPLVAYEQYF. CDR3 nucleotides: TGTGCCAGCAGTCCCCTGGTCGCCTACGAGCAGTACTTC.